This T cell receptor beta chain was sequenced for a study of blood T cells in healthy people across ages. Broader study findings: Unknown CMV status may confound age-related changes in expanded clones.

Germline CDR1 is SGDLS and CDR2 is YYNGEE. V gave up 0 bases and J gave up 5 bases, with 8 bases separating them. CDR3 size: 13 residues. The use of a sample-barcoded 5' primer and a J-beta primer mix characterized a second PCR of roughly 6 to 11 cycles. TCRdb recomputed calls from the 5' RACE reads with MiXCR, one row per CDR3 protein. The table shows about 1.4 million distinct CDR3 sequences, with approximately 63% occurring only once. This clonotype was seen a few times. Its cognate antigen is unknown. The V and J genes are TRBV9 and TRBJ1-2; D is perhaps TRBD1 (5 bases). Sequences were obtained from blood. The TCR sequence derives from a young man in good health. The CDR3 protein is CASSVGQQYGYTF. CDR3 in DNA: TGTGCCAGCAGCGTAGGACAGCAGTATGGCTACACCTTC.